What follows is one T cell receptor (beta chain) and its context. Its antigen is as yet unknown. The sample originates from a study of T cell responses to AZD1222 COVID-19 vaccine. Notes on the study in general: A rise in Spike-specific TCR breadth and depth followed two AZD1222 doses. Just 5 to 7 AZD1222 recipients tested seropositive at baseline. White British donors predominated, females outnumbered males, and clonal diversity was possibly underestimated.

V trimming: 4 bases; J trimming: 3 bases; junction bases outside the gene matches: 9. The CDR3 runs to 15 residues. CDR1 is SGHRS, CDR2 YFSETQ, per germline. Sequencing used immunoSEQ multiplex PCR; TCRdb keeps in-frame clones, though not all of them. This sample has fewer than 150,000 clones, with around 90% found just once. The V and J genes are TRBV5-1 and TRBJ1-2; 7 bases agree with TRBD1. This receptor was obtained from an adult in good health. Sequenced material: peripheral blood, taken on day 0 of AZD1222 vaccination. Here the CDR3 reads CASSLSETGYYGYTF. For the CDR3, the DNA is TGCGCCAGCAGCCTCTCGGAGACAGGGTACTATGGCTACACCTTC.